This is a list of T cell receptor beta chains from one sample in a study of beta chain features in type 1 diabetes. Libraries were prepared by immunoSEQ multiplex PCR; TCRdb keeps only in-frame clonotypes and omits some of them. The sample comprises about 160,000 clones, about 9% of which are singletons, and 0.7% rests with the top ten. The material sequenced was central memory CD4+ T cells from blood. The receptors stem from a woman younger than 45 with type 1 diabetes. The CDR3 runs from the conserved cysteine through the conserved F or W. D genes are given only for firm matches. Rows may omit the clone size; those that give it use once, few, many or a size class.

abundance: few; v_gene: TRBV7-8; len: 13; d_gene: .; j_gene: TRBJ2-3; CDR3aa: CASSLAGADTQYF; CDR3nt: TGTGCCAGCAGCTTAGCGGGAGCAGATACGCAGTATTTT
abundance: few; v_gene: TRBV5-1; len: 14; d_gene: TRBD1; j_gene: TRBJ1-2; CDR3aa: CASSLETGGDGYTF; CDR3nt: TGCGCCAGCAGCTTGGAAACAGGGGGCGATGGCTACACCTTC
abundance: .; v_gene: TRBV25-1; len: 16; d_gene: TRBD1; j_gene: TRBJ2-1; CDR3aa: CASSDLRTGGYNEQFF; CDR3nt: TGTGCCAGCAGTGATCTAAGGACAGGGGGTTACAATGAGCAGTTCTTC
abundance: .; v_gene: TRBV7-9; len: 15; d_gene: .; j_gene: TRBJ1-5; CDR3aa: CASSTTEYSNQPQHF; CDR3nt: TGTGCCAGCAGCACGACAGAATATAGCAATCAGCCCCAGCATTTT
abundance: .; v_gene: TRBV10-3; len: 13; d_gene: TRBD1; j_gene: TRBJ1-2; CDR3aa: CAIRSGQGVGYTF; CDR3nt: TGTGCCATCAGATCGGGACAGGGGGTTGGCTACACCTTC
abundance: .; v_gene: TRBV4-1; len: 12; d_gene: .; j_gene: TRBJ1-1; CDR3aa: CASSRPSLEAFF; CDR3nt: TGCGCCAGCAGCCGGCCTAGCCTTGAAGCTTTCTTT
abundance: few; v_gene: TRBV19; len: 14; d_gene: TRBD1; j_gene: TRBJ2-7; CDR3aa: CASRLGQGSYEQYF; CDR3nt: TGTGCCAGTAGACTGGGACAGGGATCCTACGAGCAGTACTTC
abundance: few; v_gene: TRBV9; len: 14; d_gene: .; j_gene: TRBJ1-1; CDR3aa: CASRKLIQNTEAFF; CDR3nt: TGTGCCAGCAGGAAATTAATACAGAACACTGAAGCTTTCTTT
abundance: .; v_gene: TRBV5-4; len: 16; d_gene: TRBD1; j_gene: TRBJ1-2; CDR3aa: CASSSGTDNINYGYTF; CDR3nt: TGTGCCAGCAGCTCCGGGACAGACAACATTAACTATGGCTACACCTTC
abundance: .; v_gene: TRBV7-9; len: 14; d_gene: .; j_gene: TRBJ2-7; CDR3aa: CASSLRDLQYEQYF; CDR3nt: TGTGCCAGCAGCTTAAGGGACTTACAGTACGAGCAGTACTTC
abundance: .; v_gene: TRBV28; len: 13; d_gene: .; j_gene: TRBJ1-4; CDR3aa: CATTRNGDEKLFF; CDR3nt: TGTGCCACCACCCGGAACGGAGATGAAAAACTGTTTTTT
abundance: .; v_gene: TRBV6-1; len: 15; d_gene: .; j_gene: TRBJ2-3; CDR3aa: CAVGRGGVGTDTQYF; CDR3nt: TGTGCCGTAGGCCGGGGTGGAGTAGGCACAGATACGCAGTATTTT
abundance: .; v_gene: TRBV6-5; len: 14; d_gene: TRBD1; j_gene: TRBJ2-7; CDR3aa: CASSPGQGTYEQYF; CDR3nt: TGTGCCAGCAGCCCGGGACAGGGTACCTACGAGCAGTACTTC
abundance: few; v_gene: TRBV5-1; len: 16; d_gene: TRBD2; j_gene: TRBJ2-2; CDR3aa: CASSGNSGTYTGELFF; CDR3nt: TGCGCCAGCAGCGGAAATAGCGGGACCTACACCGGGGAGCTGTTTTTT
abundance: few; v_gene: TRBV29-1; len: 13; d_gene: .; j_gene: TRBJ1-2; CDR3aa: CSVPKVGGDGYTF; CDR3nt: TGCAGCGTGCCGAAGGTAGGCGGAGATGGCTACACCTTC
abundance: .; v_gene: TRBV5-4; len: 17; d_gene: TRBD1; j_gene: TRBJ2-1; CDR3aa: CASYRTGGTVSYNEQFF; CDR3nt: TGTGCCAGCTACAGGACAGGGGGCACAGTTTCCTACAATGAGCAGTTCTTC
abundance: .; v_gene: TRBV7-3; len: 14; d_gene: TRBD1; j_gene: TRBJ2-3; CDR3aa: CASSVTGGTDTQYF; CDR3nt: TGTGCCAGCAGCGTCACAGGGGGCACAGATACGCAGTATTTT
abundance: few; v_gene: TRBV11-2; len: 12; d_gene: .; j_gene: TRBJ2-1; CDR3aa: CASSLFNNEQFF; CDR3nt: TGTGCCAGCAGCTTATTTAACAATGAGCAGTTCTTC
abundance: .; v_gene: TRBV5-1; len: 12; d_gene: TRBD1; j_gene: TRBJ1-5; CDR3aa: CASSQGTGPQHF; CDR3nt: TGCGCCAGCAGCCAGGGGACAGGGCCCCAGCATTTT
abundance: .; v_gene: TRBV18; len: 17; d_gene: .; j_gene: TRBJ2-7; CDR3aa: CASSPFSKTSSSYEQYF; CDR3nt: TGTGCCAGCTCACCTTTTTCGAAAACTAGCAGCAGCTACGAGCAGTACTTC
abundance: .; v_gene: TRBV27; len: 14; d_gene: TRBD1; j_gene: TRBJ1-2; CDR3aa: CASSPTGGFYGYTF; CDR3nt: TGTGCCAGCAGTCCTACAGGGGGCTTCTATGGCTACACCTTC
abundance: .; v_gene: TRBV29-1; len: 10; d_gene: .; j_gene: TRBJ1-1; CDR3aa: CSVQITEAFF; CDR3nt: TGCAGCGTTCAGATCACTGAAGCTTTCTTT
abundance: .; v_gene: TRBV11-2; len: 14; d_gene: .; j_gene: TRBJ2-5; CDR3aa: CASSLDIVYETQYF; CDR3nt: TGTGCCAGCAGCTTAGATATTGTTTATGAGACCCAGTACTTC
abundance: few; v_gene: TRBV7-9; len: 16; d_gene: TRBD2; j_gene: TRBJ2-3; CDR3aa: CASSLGGTSGSDTQYF; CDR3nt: TGTGCCAGCAGCTTAGGTGGGACTAGCGGGAGCGACACGCAGTATTTT
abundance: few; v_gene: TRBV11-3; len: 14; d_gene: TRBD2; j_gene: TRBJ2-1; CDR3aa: CASSSVAGAREQFF; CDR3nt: TGTGCCAGCAGCTCGGTAGCGGGAGCACGTGAGCAGTTCTTC
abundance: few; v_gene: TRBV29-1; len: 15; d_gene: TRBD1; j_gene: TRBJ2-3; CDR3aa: CSVGQQGVRTDTQYF; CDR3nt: TGCAGCGTTGGCCAACAGGGGGTGAGAACAGATACGCAGTATTTT
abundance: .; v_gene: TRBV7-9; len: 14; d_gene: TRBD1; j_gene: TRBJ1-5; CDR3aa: CASSRTGDNQPQHF; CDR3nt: TGTGCCAGCAGCCGGACAGGGGATAATCAGCCCCAGCATTTT
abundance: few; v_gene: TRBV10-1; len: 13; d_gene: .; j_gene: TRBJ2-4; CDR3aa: CASKWESQNIQYF; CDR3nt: TGCGCCAGCAAGTGGGAGTCCCAAAACATTCAGTACTTC
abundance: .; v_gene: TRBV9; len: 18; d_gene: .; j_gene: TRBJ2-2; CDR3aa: CASSVGTTGARDTGELFF; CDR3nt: TGTGCCAGCAGCGTAGGTACCACTGGGGCGCGTGACACCGGGGAGCTGTTTTTT
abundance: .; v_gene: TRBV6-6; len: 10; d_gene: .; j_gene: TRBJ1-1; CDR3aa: CASRLVRAFF; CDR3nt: TGTGCCAGCAGACTCGTTCGTGCTTTCTTT
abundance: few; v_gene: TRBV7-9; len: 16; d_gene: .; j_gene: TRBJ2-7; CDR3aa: CASSLDTLGLIYEQYF; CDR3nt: TGTGCCAGCAGCTTAGATACACTAGGATTGATCTACGAGCAGTACTTC
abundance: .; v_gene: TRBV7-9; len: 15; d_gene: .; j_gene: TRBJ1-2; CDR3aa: CASSLNEVSSGGYTF; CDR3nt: TGTGCCAGCAGCTTAAACGAGGTTTCCAGTGGTGGCTACACCTTC
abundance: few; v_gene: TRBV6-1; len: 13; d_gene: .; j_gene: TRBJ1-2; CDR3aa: CASRTPTNYGYTF; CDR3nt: TGTGCCAGCAGGACACCAACTAACTATGGCTACACCTTC
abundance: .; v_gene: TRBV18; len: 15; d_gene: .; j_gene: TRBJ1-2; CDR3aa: CASSPPSRVSGGYTF; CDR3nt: TGTGCCAGCTCACCACCGAGCAGGGTTTCGGGCGGCTACACCTTC
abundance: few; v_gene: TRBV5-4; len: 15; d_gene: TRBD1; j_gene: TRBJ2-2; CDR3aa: CASQHPGQGAGELFF; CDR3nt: TGTGCCAGCCAACACCCGGGACAGGGGGCCGGGGAGCTGTTTTTT
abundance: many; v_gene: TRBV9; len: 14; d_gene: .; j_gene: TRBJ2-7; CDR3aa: CASSPSLGTYEQYF; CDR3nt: TGTGCCAGCAGCCCATCCCTAGGGACTTACGAGCAGTACTTC
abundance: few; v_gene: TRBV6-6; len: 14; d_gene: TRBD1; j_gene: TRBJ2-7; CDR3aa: CASAGTGNSYEQYF; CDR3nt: TGTGCCAGCGCGGGGACAGGGAACTCCTACGAGCAGTACTTC
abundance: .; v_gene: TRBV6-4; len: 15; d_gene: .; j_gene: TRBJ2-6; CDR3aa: CASSAGVSGANVLTF; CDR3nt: TGTGCCAGCAGTGCCGGGGTATCTGGGGCCAACGTCCTGACTTTC
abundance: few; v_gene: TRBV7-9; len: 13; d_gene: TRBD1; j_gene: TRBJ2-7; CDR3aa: CASSWDRAYEQYF; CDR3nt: TGTGCCAGCAGCTGGGACAGGGCCTACGAGCAGTACTTC
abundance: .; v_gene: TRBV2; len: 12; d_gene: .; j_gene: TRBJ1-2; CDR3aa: CASSETGDGYTF; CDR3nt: TGTGCCAGCAGTGAAACCGGAGATGGCTACACCTTC
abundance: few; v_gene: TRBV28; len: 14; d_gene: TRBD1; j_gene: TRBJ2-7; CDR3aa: CASKPPQGASEQYF; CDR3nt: TGTGCCAGCAAACCCCCTCAGGGGGCAAGCGAGCAGTACTTC
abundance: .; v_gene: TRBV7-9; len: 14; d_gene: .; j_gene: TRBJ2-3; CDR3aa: CASSHRVSTDTQYF; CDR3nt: TGTGCCAGCAGCCACAGGGTTAGCACAGATACGCAGTATTTT
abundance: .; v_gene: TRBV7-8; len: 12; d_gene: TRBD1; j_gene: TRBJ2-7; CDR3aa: CASSPDRAEQYF; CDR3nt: TGTGCCAGCAGCCCGGACAGGGCCGAGCAGTACTTC
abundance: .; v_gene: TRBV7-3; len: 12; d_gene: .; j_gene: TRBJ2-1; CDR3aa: CASSPNKNEQFF; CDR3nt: TGTGCCAGCAGCCCCAACAAGAATGAGCAGTTCTTC
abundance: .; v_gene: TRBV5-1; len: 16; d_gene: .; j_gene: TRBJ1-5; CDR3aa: CASSLWPGRGNQPQHF; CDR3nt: TGCGCCAGCAGCTTGTGGCCGGGGAGGGGCAATCAGCCCCAGCATTTT
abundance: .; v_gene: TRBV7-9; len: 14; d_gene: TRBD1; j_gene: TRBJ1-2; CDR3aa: CASSQTGGERKYTF; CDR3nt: TGTGCCAGCAGCCAGACAGGGGGTGAAAGAAAATACACCTTC
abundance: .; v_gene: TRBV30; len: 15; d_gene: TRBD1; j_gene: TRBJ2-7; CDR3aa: CAWAGGRTAAYEQYF; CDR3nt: TGTGCCTGGGCAGGGGGCCGGACCGCCGCCTACGAGCAGTACTTC
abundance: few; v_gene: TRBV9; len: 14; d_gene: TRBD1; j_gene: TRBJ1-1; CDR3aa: CASSVTGENTEAFF; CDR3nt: TGTGCCAGCAGCGTTACAGGGGAGAACACTGAAGCTTTCTTT